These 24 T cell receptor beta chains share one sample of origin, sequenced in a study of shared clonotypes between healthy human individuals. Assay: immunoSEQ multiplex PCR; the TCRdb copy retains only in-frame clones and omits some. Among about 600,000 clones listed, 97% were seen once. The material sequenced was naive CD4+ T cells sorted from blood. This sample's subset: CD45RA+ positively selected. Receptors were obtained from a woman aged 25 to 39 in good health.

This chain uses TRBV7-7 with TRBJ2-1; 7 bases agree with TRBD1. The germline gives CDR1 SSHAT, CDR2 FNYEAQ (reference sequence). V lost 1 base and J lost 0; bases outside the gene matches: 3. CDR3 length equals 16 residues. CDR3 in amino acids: CASSLETGASYNEQFF. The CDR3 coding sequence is TGTGCCAGCAGCTTAGAAACAGGGGCCTCCTACAATGAGCAGTTCTTC.

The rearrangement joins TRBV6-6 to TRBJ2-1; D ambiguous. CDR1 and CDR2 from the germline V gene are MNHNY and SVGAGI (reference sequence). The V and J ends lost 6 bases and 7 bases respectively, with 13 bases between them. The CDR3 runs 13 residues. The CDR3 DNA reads TGTGCCAGCAGCCCACGGCCGTCGAATGAGCAGTTCTTC. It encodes CASSPRPSNEQFF.

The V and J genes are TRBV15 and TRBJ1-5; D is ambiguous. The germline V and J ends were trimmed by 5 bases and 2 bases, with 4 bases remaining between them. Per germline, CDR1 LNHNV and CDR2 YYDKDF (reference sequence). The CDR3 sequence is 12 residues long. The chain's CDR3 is CATSRGNQPQHF. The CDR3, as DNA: TGTGCCACCAGCCGCGGCAATCAGCCCCAGCATTTT.

This chain's CDR3 is CASSLPGAIYF. The CDR3 region has the DNA TGTGCCAGCAGTTTACCAGGGGCCATATATTTT. This chain uses TRBV28 with TRBJ1-3; D possibly corresponds to TRBD1 (6 bases). Germline V gene sequence: CDR1 MDHEN, CDR2 SYDVKM. V dropped 2 bases and J dropped 11 bases, with 7 bases sitting between them. The CDR3 has 11 amino acids.

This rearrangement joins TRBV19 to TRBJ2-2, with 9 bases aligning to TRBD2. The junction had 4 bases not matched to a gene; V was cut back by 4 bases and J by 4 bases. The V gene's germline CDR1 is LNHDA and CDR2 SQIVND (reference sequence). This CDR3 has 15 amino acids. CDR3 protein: CASSSSSGTTGELFF. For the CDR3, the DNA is TGTGCCAGTAGTAGTTCTAGCGGGACCACCGGGGAGCTGTTTTTT.

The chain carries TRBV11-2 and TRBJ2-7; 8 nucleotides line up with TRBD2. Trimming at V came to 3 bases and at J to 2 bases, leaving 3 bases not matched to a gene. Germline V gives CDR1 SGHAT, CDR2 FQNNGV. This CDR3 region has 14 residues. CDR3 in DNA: TGTGCCAGCAGCTTGGCTAGCGGGCCCTACGAGCAGTACTTC. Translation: CASSLASGPYEQYF.

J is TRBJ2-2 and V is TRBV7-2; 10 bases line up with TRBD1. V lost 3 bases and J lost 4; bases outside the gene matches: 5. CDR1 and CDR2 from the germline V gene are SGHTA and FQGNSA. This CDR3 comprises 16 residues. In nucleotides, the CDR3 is TGTGCCAGCAGCTTCCCCGGGACAGGGGTCACCGGGGAGCTGTTTTTT. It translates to CASSFPGTGVTGELFF.

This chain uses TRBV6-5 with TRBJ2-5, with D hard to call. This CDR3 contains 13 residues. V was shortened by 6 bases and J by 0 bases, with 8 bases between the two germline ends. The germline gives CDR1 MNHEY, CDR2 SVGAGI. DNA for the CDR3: TGTGCCAGCAGCGAGGCCAACCAAGAGACCCAGTACTTC. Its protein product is CASSEANQETQYF.

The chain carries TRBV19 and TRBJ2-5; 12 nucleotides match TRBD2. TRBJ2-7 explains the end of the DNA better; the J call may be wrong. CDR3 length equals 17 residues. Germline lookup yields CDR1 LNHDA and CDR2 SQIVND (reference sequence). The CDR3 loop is CASRRASGRATSYEQYF. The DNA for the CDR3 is TGTGCCAGTAGACGGGCTAGCGGGAGGGCCACGTCCTACGAGCAGTACTTC.

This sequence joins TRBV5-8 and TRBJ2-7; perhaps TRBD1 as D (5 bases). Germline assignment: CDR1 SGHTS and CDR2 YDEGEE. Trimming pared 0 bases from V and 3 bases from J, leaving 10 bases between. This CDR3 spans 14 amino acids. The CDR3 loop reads CASSLAGDSYEQYF. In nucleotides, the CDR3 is TGTGCCAGCAGCTTGGCCGGAGACAGCTACGAGCAGTACTTC.

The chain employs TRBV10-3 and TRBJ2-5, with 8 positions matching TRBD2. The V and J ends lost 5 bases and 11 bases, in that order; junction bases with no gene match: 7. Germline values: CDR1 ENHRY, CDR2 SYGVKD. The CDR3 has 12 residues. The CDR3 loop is CAISTSGIEQYF. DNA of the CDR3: TGTGCCATCAGTACTAGCGGAATTGAGCAGTACTTC.

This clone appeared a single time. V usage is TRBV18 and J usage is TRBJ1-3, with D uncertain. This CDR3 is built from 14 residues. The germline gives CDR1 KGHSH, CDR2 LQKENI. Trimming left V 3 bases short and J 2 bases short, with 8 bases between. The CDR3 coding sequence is TGTGCCAGCTCACCCCCGCCCGCTGGAAACACCATATATTTT. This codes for CASSPPPAGNTIYF.

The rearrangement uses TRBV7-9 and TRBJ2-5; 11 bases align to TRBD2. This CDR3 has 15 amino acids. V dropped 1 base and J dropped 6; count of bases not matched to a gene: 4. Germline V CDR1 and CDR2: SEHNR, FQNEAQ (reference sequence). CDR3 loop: CASSLVTSGSKTQYF. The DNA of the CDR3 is TGTGCCAGCAGCTTAGTAACTAGCGGGAGTAAGACCCAGTACTTC.

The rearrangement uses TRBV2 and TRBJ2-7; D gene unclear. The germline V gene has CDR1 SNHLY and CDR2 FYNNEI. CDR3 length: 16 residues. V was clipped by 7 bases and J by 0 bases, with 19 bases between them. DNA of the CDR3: TGTGCCAGCAAACGGGCCCTCCTCTTAGGCTCCTACGAGCAGTACTTC. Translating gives CASKRALLLGSYEQYF.

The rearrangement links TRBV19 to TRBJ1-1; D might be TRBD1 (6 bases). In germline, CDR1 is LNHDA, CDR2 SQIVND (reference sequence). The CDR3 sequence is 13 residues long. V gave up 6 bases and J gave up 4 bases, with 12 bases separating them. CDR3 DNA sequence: TGTGCCAGTAGGCCGGGGACACTCACTGAAGCTTTCTTT. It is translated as CASRPGTLTEAFF.

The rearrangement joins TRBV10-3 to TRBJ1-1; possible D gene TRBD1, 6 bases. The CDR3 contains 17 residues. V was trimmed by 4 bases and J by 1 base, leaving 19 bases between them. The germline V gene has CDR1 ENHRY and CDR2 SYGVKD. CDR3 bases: TGTGCCATCAGTGCTAGACTTGGGGGCGAAAGGAACACTGAAGCTTTCTTT. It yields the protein CAISARLGGERNTEAFF.

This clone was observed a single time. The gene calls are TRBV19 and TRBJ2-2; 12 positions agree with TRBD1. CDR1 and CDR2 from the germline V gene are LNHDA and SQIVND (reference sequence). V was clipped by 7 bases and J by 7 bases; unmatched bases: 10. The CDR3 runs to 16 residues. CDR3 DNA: TGTGCCAGTAATCGCCCGGGACAGGGGGCTAGCGGGGAGCTGTTTTTT. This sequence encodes CASNRPGQGASGELFF.

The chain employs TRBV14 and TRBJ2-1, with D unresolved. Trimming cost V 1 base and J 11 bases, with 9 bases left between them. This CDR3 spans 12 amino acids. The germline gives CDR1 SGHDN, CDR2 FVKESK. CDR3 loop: CASSQVSSQQFF. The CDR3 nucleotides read TGTGCCAGCAGCCAAGTTTCGTCTCAGCAGTTCTTC.

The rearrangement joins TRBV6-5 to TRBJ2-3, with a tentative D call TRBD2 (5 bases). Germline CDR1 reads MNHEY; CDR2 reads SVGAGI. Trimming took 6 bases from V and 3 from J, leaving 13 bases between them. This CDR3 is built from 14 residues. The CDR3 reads CASRDWTGTDTQYF. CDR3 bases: TGTGCCAGCAGGGACTGGACGGGGACAGATACGCAGTATTTT.

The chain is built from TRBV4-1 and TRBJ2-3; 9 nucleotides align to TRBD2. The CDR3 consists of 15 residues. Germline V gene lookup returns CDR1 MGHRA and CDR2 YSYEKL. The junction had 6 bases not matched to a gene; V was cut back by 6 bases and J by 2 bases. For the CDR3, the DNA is TGCGCCAGCAGATTCGCTAGCGGGGACACAGATACGCAGTATTTT. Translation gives CASRFASGDTDTQYF.

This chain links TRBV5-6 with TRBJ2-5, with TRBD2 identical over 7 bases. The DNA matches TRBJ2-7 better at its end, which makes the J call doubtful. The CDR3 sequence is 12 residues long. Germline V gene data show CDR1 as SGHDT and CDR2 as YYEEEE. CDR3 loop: CASSSGGDEQYF. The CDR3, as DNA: TGTGCCAGCAGCTCGGGGGGTGACGAGCAGTACTTC.

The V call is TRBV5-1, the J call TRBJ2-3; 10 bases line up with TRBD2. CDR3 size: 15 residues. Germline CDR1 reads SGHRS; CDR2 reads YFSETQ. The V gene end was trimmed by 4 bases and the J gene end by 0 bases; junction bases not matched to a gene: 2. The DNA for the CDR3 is TGCGCCAGCAGCACTAGCGGGACTAGCACAGATACGCAGTATTTT. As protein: CASSTSGTSTDTQYF.

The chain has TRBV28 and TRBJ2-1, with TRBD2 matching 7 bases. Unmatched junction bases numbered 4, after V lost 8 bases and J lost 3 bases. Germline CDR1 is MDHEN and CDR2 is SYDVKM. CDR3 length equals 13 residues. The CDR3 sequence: CASLADHYNEQFF. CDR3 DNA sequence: TGTGCCAGCCTAGCGGATCACTACAATGAGCAGTTCTTC.

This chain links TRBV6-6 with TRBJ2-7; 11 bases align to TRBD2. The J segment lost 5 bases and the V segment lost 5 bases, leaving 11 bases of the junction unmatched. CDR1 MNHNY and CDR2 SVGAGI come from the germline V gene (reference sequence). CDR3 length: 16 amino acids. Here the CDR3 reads CASSRLLSGRVDEQYF. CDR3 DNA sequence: TGTGCCAGCAGTCGCCTCCTTAGCGGGAGGGTGGACGAGCAGTACTTC.